One and the same sample provided the 20 T cell receptor beta chains below, sequenced in a study of cytomegalovirus exposure and HLA in healthy donors. Vbeta (60) and Jbeta (13) primers were used in the PCR. The method was immunoSEQ multiplex PCR; TCRdb's version includes in-frame clones alone and lacks a portion of them. This sample has about 190,000 clones, with around four fifths found just once. Source material: PBMCs. The receptors come from a woman aged 45-60 years in good health and CMV-seropositive.

This clone was seen only once. The rearrangement links TRBV5-1 to TRBJ2-2; 8 nucleotides match TRBD1. CDR3 size: 15 residues. The J segment lost 4 bases and the V segment lost 4 bases, leaving 6 bases of the junction unmatched. Per the germline V gene, CDR1 is SGHRS and CDR2 is YFSETQ. The CDR3 loop is CASSPDRVSTGELFF. CDR3 nucleotides: TGCGCCAGCAGCCCGGACAGGGTCTCCACCGGGGAGCTGTTTTTT.

The chain joins TRBV30 to TRBJ2-3; 8 bases agree with TRBD2. In germline, CDR1 is GTSNPN, CDR2 SVGIG (reference sequence). The CDR3 is 14 residues long. V gave up 7 bases and J gave up 0 bases; unmatched junction bases: 6. CDR3 protein: CAFSGGVSTDTQYF. The CDR3 nucleotides read TGTGCCTTTTCGGGGGGGGTGAGCACAGATACGCAGTATTTT.

This sequence joins TRBV12-5 and TRBJ2-7, with 7 bases fitting TRBD1. The CDR3 totals 13 residues. Germline loops: CDR1 LGHNT, CDR2 FRNRAP. V gave up 1 base and J gave up 3 bases; unmatched junction bases: 0. As DNA, the CDR3 is TGTGCTAGTGGTTTGGCAGGGGGCTACGAGCAGTACTTC. The encoded protein is CASGLAGGYEQYF. The full variable domain, in which reference TRBV12-5 and TRBJ2-7 provide the parts outside the CDR3, is DARVTQTPRHKVTEMGQEVTMRCQPILGHNTVFWYRQTMMQGLELLAYFRNRAPLDDSGMPKDRFSAEMPDATLATLKIQPSEPRDSAVYFCASGLAGGYEQYFGPGTRLTVT.

In the case of this clone: Other DNA sequences in this sample translate to the same CDR3. The chain links TRBV6-5 to TRBJ1-5; D unresolved. V dropped 5 bases and J dropped 4 bases, with 9 bases sitting between them. Germline assignment: CDR1 MNHEY and CDR2 SVGAGI. CDR3 size: 13 residues. CDR3 region: CASSETGNQPQHF. Here the CDR3 DNA reads TGTGCCAGCAGTGAGACGGGGAATCAGCCCCAGCATTTT.

The chain is built from TRBV6-6 and TRBJ1-6, with D possibly being TRBD1 (6 bases). CDR1 MNHNY and CDR2 SVGAGI come from the germline V gene (reference sequence). V gave up 0 bases and J gave up 5 bases, with 11 bases separating them. This CDR3 spans 16 amino acids. The CDR3 loop is CASSYSDRRNNSPLHF. The CDR3 region has the DNA TGTGCCAGCAGTTACTCCGACAGGAGAAATAATTCACCCCTCCACTTT.

The CDR3 spells CASTLTGIAEAFF. Written as DNA, the CDR3 is TGTGCCAGCACTCTTACAGGGATCGCTGAAGCTTTCTTT. The chain links TRBV19 to TRBJ1-1; tentatively, D is TRBD1 (6 bases). CDR3 length: 13 amino acids. V lost 9 bases and J lost 6, with 17 bases in between. Germline values: CDR1 LNHDA, CDR2 SQIVND (reference sequence).

V usage is TRBV18 and J usage is TRBJ2-1; 7 nucleotides agree with TRBD2. The CDR3 totals 16 residues. The germline CDR1 and CDR2 sequences are KGHSH and LQKENI. The V and J ends lost 3 bases and 0 bases, in that order; junction bases with no gene match: 5. CDR3 residues: CASSPVGGSSYNEQFF. CDR3 nucleotides: TGTGCCAGCTCACCCGTGGGGGGGAGCTCCTACAATGAGCAGTTCTTC. The entire variable domain, with the rest obtained from reference TRBV18 and TRBJ2-1, is as follows: NAGVMQNPRHLVRRRGQEARLRCSPMKGHSHVYWYRQLPEEGLKFMVYLQKENIIDESGMPKERFSAEFPKEGPSILRIQQVVRGDSAAYFCASSPVGGSSYNEQFFGPGTRLTVL.

This clone turned up a few times. The V and J genes are TRBV27 and TRBJ2-7; 9 bases line up with TRBD1. With V trimmed by 6 bases and J by 4 bases, 10 bases remained unmatched. The length of the CDR3 is 15 residues. CDR1 is MNHEY, CDR2 SMNVEV, per germline (reference sequence). CDR3: CASSRRPGQGYEQYF. The CDR3 bases are TGTGCCAGCAGCCGAAGACCGGGACAGGGTTACGAGCAGTACTTC.

This CDR3 reads CASSSGSGNTIYF. In nucleotides, the CDR3 is TGTGCCAGCAGTTCGGGGTCTGGAAACACCATATATTTT. The rearrangement joins TRBV6-6 to TRBJ1-3; D not certain. The CDR3 consists of 13 residues. Germline loops: CDR1 MNHNY, CDR2 SVGAGI (reference sequence). Between the trimmed V and J ends, which lost 4 bases and 1 base, there was a span of 5 bases.

The chain recombines TRBV10-1 with TRBJ1-1; D is unclear. V lost 0 bases, J lost 10 bases, and 9 bases lay in between. Germline lookup yields CDR1 WNHNN and CDR2 SYGVQD (reference sequence). The CDR3 covers 12 residues. The CDR3 is CASSESGQPAFF. In DNA, the CDR3 is TGCGCCAGCAGTGAGTCGGGCCAGCCAGCTTTCTTT.

J is TRBJ1-1 and V is TRBV2, with TRBD1 as a possible D gene (6 bases). Germline V gives CDR1 SNHLY, CDR2 FYNNEI. Deletions cut 7 bases from V and 4 bases from J, with 16 bases between. This CDR3 region has 14 residues. This chain's CDR3 is CASMTGQGGTEAFF. The DNA for the CDR3 is TGTGCCAGCATGACAGGTCAGGGTGGCACTGAAGCTTTCTTT.

This chain links TRBV5-8 with TRBJ1-2, with 10 positions matching TRBD1. CDR3 length: 16 residues. J was trimmed by 4 bases and V by 3 bases; bases with no gene match: 9. Germline CDR1 SGHTS, CDR2 YDEGEE. CDR3 bases: TGTGCCAGCAGCTCTTACGACAGGGGGCAGACCTATGGCTACACCTTC. Amino acids: CASSSYDRGQTYGYTF.

This clone appeared a few times. The rearrangement uses TRBV10-3 and TRBJ1-5; possible D gene TRBD1, 6 bases. V lost 7 bases and J lost 5, with 12 bases in between. The CDR3 sequence is 13 residues long. The germline CDR1 and CDR2 sequences are ENHRY and SYGVKD. The DNA for the CDR3 is TGTGCCATCACCCGGGACAAAGATCAGCCCCAGCATTTT. Protein product: CAITRDKDQPQHF.

The rearrangement links TRBV2 to TRBJ2-2; 8 nucleotides match TRBD1. The CDR3 covers 16 residues. V dropped 5 bases and J dropped 4; count of bases not matched to a gene: 9. The germline V gene encodes CDR1 SNHLY and CDR2 FYNNEI. As DNA, the CDR3 is TGTGCCAGCAGTTTTCCGGTACAGGGGGGCACCGGGGAGCTGTTTTTT. Amino acids: CASSFPVQGGTGELFF.

V is TRBV6-6 and J is TRBJ1-2; 10 bases agree with TRBD1. CDR1 and CDR2 (germline): MNHNY, SVGAGI (reference sequence). V lost 10 bases, J lost 2 bases, and 7 bases stayed unmatched. The CDR3 runs 14 residues. The CDR3 region has the DNA TGTGCCACCTACGACAGGGGGCAAAACTATGGCTACACCTTC. Protein sequence: CATYDRGQNYGYTF.

The chain joins TRBV19 to TRBJ1-2; D is possibly TRBD1 (5 bases). Per germline, CDR1 LNHDA and CDR2 SQIVND (reference sequence). This CDR3 has 15 residues. V dropped 8 bases and J dropped 3 bases, with 19 bases sitting between them. The CDR3, as DNA: TGTGCCAGTGTTCCTCGTCCGGGGACTTACTATGGCTACACCTTC. It translates to CASVPRPGTYYGYTF.

The J gene is TRBJ2-6, the V gene TRBV7-9; D gene uncertain. This CDR3 is 15 amino acids long. Trimming took 3 bases from V and 0 from J, leaving 6 bases between them. CDR1 SEHNR and CDR2 FQNEAQ come from the germline V gene (reference sequence). CDR3 in DNA: TGTGCCAGCAGCTTTCAGTCCTCTGGGGCCAACGTCCTGACTTTC. This encodes CASSFQSSGANVLTF.

This chain links TRBV19 with TRBJ1-2, with 7 bases that match TRBD1. V lost 5 bases and J lost 5; bases outside the gene matches: 8. CDR1 is LNHDA, CDR2 SQIVND, per germline (reference sequence). CDR3 length: 14 amino acids. The CDR3 region has the DNA TGTGCCAGTAGTCCCCAGACAGGGCCGTATGGCTACACCTTC. It specifies CASSPQTGPYGYTF.

The rearrangement uses TRBV30 and TRBJ1-5; TRBD1 might be the D (6 bases). Germline V gives CDR1 GTSNPN, CDR2 SVGIG (reference sequence). This CDR3 comprises 13 residues. V lost 1 base to trimming and J lost 7 bases, with 11 bases between them. The CDR3 DNA reads as TGTGCCTGGAGTGGGGGGAGGGGGCAGCCCCAGCATTTT. It yields the protein CAWSGGRGQPQHF.

This chain joins TRBV9 and TRBJ1-1; 7 bases are shared with TRBD1. Trimming removed 3 bases from V and 5 bases from J; junction bases left unmatched: 4. The CDR3 loop spans 13 amino acids. Germline values: CDR1 SGDLS, CDR2 YYNGEE. CDR3 in amino acids: CASSEGQETEAFF. DNA of the CDR3: TGTGCCAGCAGCGAAGGACAGGAAACTGAAGCTTTCTTT.